This is a list of T cell receptor beta chains from one sample in a study of cytomegalovirus exposure and HLA in healthy donors. Sequencing was performed with immunoSEQ multiplex PCR; in TCRdb, only in-frame clones are kept and a portion is missing. Here the sample spans about 160,000 clones, around 88% being singletons. The sample consisted of PBMCs. All receptors come from a woman aged 18-29 years in good health and CMV-seronegative. The CDR3 runs from the conserved cysteine through the conserved F or W. D genes are given only for firm matches. Size is stated for part of the rows, as once, few or many counts, or as a class when the clone is expanded.

clone size: .
D gene: .
V gene: TRBV14
J gene: TRBJ2-7
CDR3 DNA: TGTGCCAGCAGCCAAGATAATGGGTGGGCCCGCGAGCAGTACTTC
CDR3 protein: CASSQDNGWAREQYF

clone size: .
D gene: .
V gene: TRBV10-3
J gene: TRBJ1-6
CDR3 DNA: TGTGCCATCAGTGTTGAGGCCGGACGTAGCTTGGCGGGCTGGGGTTCACCCCTCCACTTT
CDR3 protein: CAISVEAGRSLAGWGSPLHF

clone size: .
D gene: .
V gene: TRBV10-3
J gene: TRBJ2-1
CDR3 DNA: TGTGCCATCAAAACTAGTGGGGACAATGAGCAGTTCTTC
CDR3 protein: CAIKTSGDNEQFF

clone size: .
D gene: TRBD1
V gene: TRBV5-8
J gene: TRBJ1-2
CDR3 DNA: TGTGCCACCACCCCCGGGACAGGCGCTGGCTACACCTTC
CDR3 protein: CATTPGTGAGYTF

clone size: .
D gene: .
V gene: TRBV9
J gene: TRBJ1-5
CDR3 DNA: TGTGCCAGCAGCCCCGGGAGTGGCAATCAGCCCCAGCATTTT
CDR3 protein: CASSPGSGNQPQHF

clone size: few
D gene: .
V gene: TRBV4-2
J gene: TRBJ1-2
CDR3 DNA: TGTGCCAGCAGCCAAGATCTGATAGGAGGTAATGGCTACACCTTC
CDR3 protein: CASSQDLIGGNGYTF

clone size: .
D gene: TRBD1
V gene: TRBV29-1
J gene: TRBJ1-2
CDR3 DNA: TGCAGCGCCGTCGGGACAGGGGGAATCCCCTATGGCTACACCTTC
CDR3 protein: CSAVGTGGIPYGYTF

clone size: .
D gene: .
V gene: TRBV13
J gene: TRBJ2-5
CDR3 DNA: TGTGCCAGCAGCCCAGGGTTGTTAGGGGAGACCCAGTACTTC
CDR3 protein: CASSPGLLGETQYF

clone size: few
D gene: .
V gene: TRBV10-2
J gene: TRBJ1-6
CDR3 DNA: TGCGCCAGCAGAGAGGGCAGTCCGAATTCACCCCTCCACTTT
CDR3 protein: CASREGSPNSPLHF

clone size: .
D gene: TRBD1
V gene: TRBV6-6
J gene: TRBJ2-3
CDR3 DNA: TGTGCCAGCAGTAAGCGGACAGGGTACACAGATACGCAGTATTTT
CDR3 protein: CASSKRTGYTDTQYF

clone size: .
D gene: .
V gene: TRBV30
J gene: TRBJ1-1
CDR3 DNA: TGTGCCTGGAGTGTGGTTGGCGGTGGTGAAGCTTTCTTT
CDR3 protein: CAWSVVGGGEAFF

clone size: few
D gene: .
V gene: TRBV10-3
J gene: TRBJ2-5
CDR3 DNA: TGTGCCATCGGACAAGGGGAGACCCAGTACTTC
CDR3 protein: CAIGQGETQYF

clone size: .
D gene: .
V gene: TRBV25-1
J gene: TRBJ1-2
CDR3 DNA: TGTGCCAGCAGTGAGTGGAACAGGGTCTATGGCTACACCTTC
CDR3 protein: CASSEWNRVYGYTF

clone size: .
D gene: .
V gene: TRBV6-5
J gene: TRBJ1-1
CDR3 DNA: TGTGCCAGCAGTTACTCGAGGGGGGGGACTTCTGAAGCTTTCTTT
CDR3 protein: CASSYSRGGTSEAFF

clone size: .
D gene: TRBD1
V gene: TRBV27
J gene: TRBJ2-2
CDR3 DNA: TGTGCCAGGGAACAGGGGGCGAACACCGGGGAGCTGTTTTTT
CDR3 protein: CAREQGANTGELFF

clone size: .
D gene: TRBD2
V gene: TRBV29-1
J gene: TRBJ2-2
CDR3 DNA: TGCAGCACGGGGGGGCCGAACACCGGGGAGCTGTTTTTT
CDR3 protein: CSTGGPNTGELFF

clone size: .
D gene: .
V gene: TRBV7-2
J gene: TRBJ1-5
CDR3 DNA: TGTGCCAGCAGCTTCGGGGATCGGTTTCTAGGGCAGCCCCAGCATTTT
CDR3 protein: CASSFGDRFLGQPQHF

clone size: .
D gene: .
V gene: TRBV2
J gene: TRBJ2-1
CDR3 DNA: TGTGCCAGCACCGGGTCCCAAGAATCTGAGCAGTTCTTC
CDR3 protein: CASTGSQESEQFF

clone size: .
D gene: .
V gene: TRBV19
J gene: TRBJ2-7
CDR3 DNA: TGTGCCAGTAGTATAGTAGGTAGCGGTTACGAGCAGTACTTC
CDR3 protein: CASSIVGSGYEQYF

clone size: few
D gene: TRBD1
V gene: TRBV2
J gene: TRBJ1-4
CDR3 DNA: TGTGCCAGCAGTGTCTCGGGACAGGGGGGGGCAGAGCTGTTTTTT
CDR3 protein: CASSVSGQGGAELFF

clone size: .
D gene: TRBD1
V gene: TRBV2
J gene: TRBJ2-7
CDR3 DNA: TGTGCCAGCAGCCCACAGACAGGGATCTCCTACGAGCAGTACTTC
CDR3 protein: CASSPQTGISYEQYF

clone size: .
D gene: .
V gene: TRBV10-1
J gene: TRBJ1-5
CDR3 DNA: TGCGCCAGCAGTGAGCCAGGTGTCAGGGGATATAGCAATCAGCCCCAGCATTTT
CDR3 protein: CASSEPGVRGYSNQPQHF

clone size: .
D gene: .
V gene: TRBV7-9
J gene: TRBJ1-1
CDR3 DNA: TGTGCCAGCAGTCCGGGTGTGGGCACTGAAGCTTTCTTT
CDR3 protein: CASSPGVGTEAFF

clone size: few
D gene: .
V gene: TRBV11-3
J gene: TRBJ2-7
CDR3 DNA: TGTGCCAGCAGTGGGGACGGGCAGGGGTTTTACGAGCAGTACTTC
CDR3 protein: CASSGDGQGFYEQYF

clone size: few
D gene: .
V gene: TRBV19
J gene: TRBJ1-2
CDR3 DNA: TGTGCCAGTATAGCAGGGGAGACCCCGGGCTACACCTTC
CDR3 protein: CASIAGETPGYTF

clone size: .
D gene: .
V gene: TRBV5-6
J gene: TRBJ1-1
CDR3 DNA: TGTGCCAGCAGCCGCCGGGACGGGAGTGAAGCTTTCTTT
CDR3 protein: CASSRRDGSEAFF

clone size: .
D gene: TRBD2
V gene: TRBV4-1
J gene: TRBJ2-1
CDR3 DNA: TGCGCCAGCAGCCCCCTTGGGGGGGGGATACACAATGAGCAGTTCTTC
CDR3 protein: CASSPLGGGIHNEQFF

clone size: .
D gene: .
V gene: TRBV11-2
J gene: TRBJ2-3
CDR3 DNA: TGTGCCAGCAGCCCAAGGGGGACAGATACGCAGTATTTT
CDR3 protein: CASSPRGTDTQYF

clone size: .
D gene: TRBD1
V gene: TRBV18
J gene: TRBJ1-5
CDR3 DNA: TGTGCCAGCTCTCCTACCCCCCGGGACAGGAGGCATTTT
CDR3 protein: CASSPTPRDRRHF

clone size: few
D gene: TRBD2
V gene: TRBV15
J gene: TRBJ2-3
CDR3 DNA: TGTGCCACCAGCTCAGCGGGGGGGCCCACAGATACGCAGTATTTT
CDR3 protein: CATSSAGGPTDTQYF

clone size: .
D gene: TRBD2
V gene: TRBV7-2
J gene: TRBJ2-3
CDR3 DNA: TGTGCCAGCAGCTTACCATCGGGGGGTACGCAGTATTTT
CDR3 protein: CASSLPSGGTQYF

clone size: .
D gene: TRBD1
V gene: TRBV7-9
J gene: TRBJ1-6
CDR3 DNA: TGTGCCAGCAGCGGCCCCGGGACAGGGGTCGGTTCACCCCTCCACTTT
CDR3 protein: CASSGPGTGVGSPLHF